Each of the 12 T cell receptor beta chains below was sequenced from the same sample in a study of cytomegalovirus exposure and HLA in healthy donors. The study ran its PCR with 60 Vbeta and 13 Jbeta primers. Profiling relied on immunoSEQ multiplex PCR, and the TCRdb table lists in-frame clones only, not all of them. The sample yields roughly 160,000 clones, roughly two thirds seen once. The sequencing sample was made of PBMCs. The receptor source for this set is a woman in her 30s in good health and CMV-seronegative.

In nucleotides, the CDR3 is TGTGCCATCAGACCCGGGTCCACAGATACGCAGTATTTT. The encoded protein is CAIRPGSTDTQYF. The V call is TRBV10-3, the J call TRBJ2-3; D is ambiguous. V was shortened by 6 bases and J by 2 bases, with 9 bases between the two germline ends. This CDR3 spans 13 amino acids. The V gene's germline CDR1 is ENHRY and CDR2 SYGVKD.

This chain connects TRBV19 to TRBJ2-2, with D perhaps TRBD1 (5 bases). This CDR3 is built from 15 residues. V was clipped by 7 bases and J by 3 bases, with 15 bases between them. Germline V gene data show CDR1 as LNHDA and CDR2 as SQIVND (reference sequence). The CDR3 region has the DNA TGTGCCAGTACCCCCCGCGACAGAGACACCGGGGAGCTGTTTTTT. Residues: CASTPRDRDTGELFF.

V is TRBV19 and J is TRBJ1-1; 8 bases agree with TRBD1. This CDR3 region has 10 residues. Germline loops: CDR1 LNHDA, CDR2 SQIVND (reference sequence). The CDR3 is CVTGVTEAFF. CDR3 in DNA: TGTGTGACAGGGGTGACTGAAGCTTTCTTT.

This clone was detected a few times. The chain combines TRBV5-6 with TRBJ1-5; D gene ambiguous. Trimming took 2 bases from V and 3 from J, leaving 12 bases between them. The V gene's germline CDR1 is SGHDT and CDR2 YYEEEE. This CDR3 comprises 15 residues. CDR3 amino acids: CASSFRREYNQPQHF. CDR3 nucleotides: TGTGCCAGCAGCTTTCGACGGGAGTACAATCAGCCCCAGCATTTT.

The chain is built from TRBV6-5 and TRBJ2-5; possibly TRBD2 for D (6 bases). The CDR3 runs to 13 residues. The germline CDR1 and CDR2 sequences are MNHEY and SVGAGI. V lost 7 bases and J 5 bases, leaving 14 bases between the germline ends. Here the CDR3 reads CASKAAGLETQYF. The CDR3 DNA reads as TGTGCCAGCAAAGCAGCGGGTTTGGAGACCCAGTACTTC.

This clone was seen only a few times. The rearrangement uses TRBV19 and TRBJ1-5; perhaps TRBD1 as D (6 bases). V lost 6 bases, J lost 3 bases, and 15 bases lay in between. CDR3 length equals 15 residues. Germline V gives CDR1 LNHDA, CDR2 SQIVND (reference sequence). The CDR3 is CASRDLQGANQPQHF. The CDR3 DNA sequence: TGTGCCAGTAGGGACTTACAGGGAGCCAATCAGCCCCAGCATTTT.

The rearrangement uses TRBV28 and TRBJ1-1, with unresolved D. V was cut by 1 base and J by 6 bases, with 12 bases left in between. The CDR3 covers 14 residues. CDR1 is MDHEN and CDR2 is SYDVKM in the germline V gene. CDR3 residues: CASSLLSGRAEAFF. The CDR3 region has the DNA TGTGCCAGCAGTTTATTGTCAGGAAGAGCTGAAGCTTTCTTT.

This clone was counted between two and nine times. CDR3 nucleotide sequence: TGCGCCAGCAGCCAGCATACTAGCGCAGATACGCAGTATTTT. Amino acid sequence: CASSQHTSADTQYF. This chain uses TRBV4-1 with TRBJ2-3; 7 bases line up with TRBD2. With V trimmed by 3 bases and J by 4 bases, 4 bases remained unmatched. CDR1 is MGHRA, CDR2 YSYEKL, per germline. The CDR3 is made up of 14 amino acids.

This sequence joins TRBV18 and TRBJ2-1, with D perhaps TRBD2 (6 bases). CDR1 KGHSH and CDR2 LQKENI come from the germline V gene. V was cut by 1 base and J by 3 bases, with 7 bases left in between. The CDR3 extends over 14 amino acids. Here the CDR3 reads CASSPRTNYNEQFF. CDR3 sequence (DNA): TGTGCCAGCTCACCACGGACTAACTACAATGAGCAGTTCTTC.

The gene calls are TRBV14 and TRBJ2-7; D is undetermined. V was trimmed by 0 bases and J by 6 bases, leaving 3 bases between them. The CDR3 is 11 amino acids. Germline CDR1 is SGHDN and CDR2 is FVKESK. CDR3 residues: CASSQDLEQYF. In DNA, the CDR3 is TGTGCCAGCAGCCAAGATCTCGAGCAGTACTTC.

This chain uses TRBV18 with TRBJ2-7; D unclear. The CDR3 contains 13 residues. CDR1 is KGHSH and CDR2 is LQKENI in the germline V gene. V lost 3 bases and J 3 bases, leaving 9 bases between the germline ends. The CDR3 nucleotides are TGTGCCAGCTCACCGCGACTGGTCTACGAGCAGTACTTC. This translates into CASSPRLVYEQYF.

The chain recombines TRBV2 with TRBJ2-3; 7 nucleotides agree with TRBD2. Germline values: CDR1 SNHLY, CDR2 FYNNEI. This CDR3 has 15 residues. Losses at the gene ends were 0 bases for V and 0 bases for J; bases not matched to a gene: 0. Here the CDR3 DNA reads TGTGCCAGCAGTGAAGCTAGCGGGAGCACAGATACGCAGTATTTT. This gives the protein CASSEASGSTDTQYF.